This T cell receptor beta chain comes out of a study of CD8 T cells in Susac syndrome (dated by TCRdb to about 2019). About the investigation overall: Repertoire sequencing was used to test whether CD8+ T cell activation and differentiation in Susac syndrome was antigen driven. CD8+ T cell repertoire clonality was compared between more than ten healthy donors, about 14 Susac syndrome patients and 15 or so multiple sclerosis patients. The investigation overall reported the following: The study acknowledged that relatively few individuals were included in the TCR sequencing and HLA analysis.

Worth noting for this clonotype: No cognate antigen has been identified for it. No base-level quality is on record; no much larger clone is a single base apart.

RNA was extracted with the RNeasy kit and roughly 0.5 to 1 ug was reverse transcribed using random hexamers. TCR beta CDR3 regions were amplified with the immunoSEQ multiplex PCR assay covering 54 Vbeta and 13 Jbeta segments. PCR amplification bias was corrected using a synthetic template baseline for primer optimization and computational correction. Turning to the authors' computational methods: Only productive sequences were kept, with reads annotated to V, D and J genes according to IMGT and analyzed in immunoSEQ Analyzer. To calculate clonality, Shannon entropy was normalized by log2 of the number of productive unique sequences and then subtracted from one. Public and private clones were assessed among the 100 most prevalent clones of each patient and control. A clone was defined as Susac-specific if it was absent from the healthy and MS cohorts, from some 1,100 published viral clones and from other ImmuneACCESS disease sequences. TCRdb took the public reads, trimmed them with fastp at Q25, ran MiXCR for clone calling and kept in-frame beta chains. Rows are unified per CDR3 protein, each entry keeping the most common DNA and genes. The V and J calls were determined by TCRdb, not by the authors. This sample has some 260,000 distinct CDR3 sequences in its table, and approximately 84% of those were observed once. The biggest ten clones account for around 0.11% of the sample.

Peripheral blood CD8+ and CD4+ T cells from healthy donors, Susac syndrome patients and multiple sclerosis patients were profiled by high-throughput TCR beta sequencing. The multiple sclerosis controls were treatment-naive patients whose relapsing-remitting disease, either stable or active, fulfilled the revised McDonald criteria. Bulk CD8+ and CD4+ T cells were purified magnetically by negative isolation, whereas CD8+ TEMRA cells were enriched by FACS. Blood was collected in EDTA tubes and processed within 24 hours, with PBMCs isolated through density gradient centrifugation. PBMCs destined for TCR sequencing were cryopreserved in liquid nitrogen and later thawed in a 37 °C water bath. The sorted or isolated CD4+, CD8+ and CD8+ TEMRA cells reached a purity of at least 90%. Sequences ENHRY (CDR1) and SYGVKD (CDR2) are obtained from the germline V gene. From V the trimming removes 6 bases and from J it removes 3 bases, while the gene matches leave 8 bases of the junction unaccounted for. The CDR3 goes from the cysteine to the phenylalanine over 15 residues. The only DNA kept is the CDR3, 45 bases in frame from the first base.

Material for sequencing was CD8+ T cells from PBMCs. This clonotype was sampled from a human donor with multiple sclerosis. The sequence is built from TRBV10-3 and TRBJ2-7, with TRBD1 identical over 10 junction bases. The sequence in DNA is TGTGCCATCAGCCCGACAGGGGGCAGAAACTACGAGCAGTACTTC. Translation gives CAISPTGGRNYEQYF.